This T cell receptor (beta chain) was identified in a study of read filtering for tumor transcriptome and immune sequencing. Overall study context: RNA-seq yielded only about 75 to 1,400 TCR reads, IR-seq about 4 to 10.27 million. General observations from the study: Without single-read clonotypes, shared clonotype proportions correlated more between IR-seq and RNA-seq.

CDR3 size: 14 residues. Germline assignment: CDR1 WSHSY and CDR2 SAAADI. Comments on this clonotype: Its antigen is currently unknown.

Sampling of bone marrow took place during active disease in every patient. This library used 300 to 450 ng RNA and molecular barcoded adaptors spanning alpha/delta and beta/gamma chains. TCRdb independently ran MiXCR on the reads; one entry per CDR3 protein. Of 30,000 to 45,000 distinct CDR3 sequences listed, about 13% are singletons. The chain uses TRBV10-2 and TRBJ2-7; 8 bases are a match to TRBD1. The sequenced material came from a population of CD138-negative cells sorted from bone marrow. This clonotype was obtained from a donor aged 40 or over with multiple myeloma. CDR3 sequence: CTTKRSGGFYEQYF. CDR3 in DNA: TGCACCACCAAGCGGTCAGGGGGCTTCTACGAGCAGTACTTC.